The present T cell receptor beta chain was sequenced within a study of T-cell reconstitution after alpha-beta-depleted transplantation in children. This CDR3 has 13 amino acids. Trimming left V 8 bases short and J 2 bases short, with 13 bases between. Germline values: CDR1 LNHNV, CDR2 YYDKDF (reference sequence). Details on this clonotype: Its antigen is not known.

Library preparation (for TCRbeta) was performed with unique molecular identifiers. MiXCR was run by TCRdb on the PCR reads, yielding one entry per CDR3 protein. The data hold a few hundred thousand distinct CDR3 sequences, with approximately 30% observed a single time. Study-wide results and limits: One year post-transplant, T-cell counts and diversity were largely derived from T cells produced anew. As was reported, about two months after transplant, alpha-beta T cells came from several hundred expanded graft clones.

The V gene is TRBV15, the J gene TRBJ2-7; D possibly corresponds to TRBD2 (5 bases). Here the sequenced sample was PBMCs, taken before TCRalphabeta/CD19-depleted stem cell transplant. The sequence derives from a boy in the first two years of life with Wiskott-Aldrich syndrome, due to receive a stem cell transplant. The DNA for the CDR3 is TGTGCCACCCGCAACGGGGTCACCTACGAGCAGTACTTC. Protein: CATRNGVTYEQYF. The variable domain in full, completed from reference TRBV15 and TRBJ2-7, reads DAMVIQNPRYQVTQFGKPVTLSCSQTLNHNVMYWYQQKSSQAPKLLFHYYDKDFNNEADTPDNFQSRRPNTSFCFLDIRSPGLGDTAMYLCATRNGVTYEQYFGPGTRLTVT.